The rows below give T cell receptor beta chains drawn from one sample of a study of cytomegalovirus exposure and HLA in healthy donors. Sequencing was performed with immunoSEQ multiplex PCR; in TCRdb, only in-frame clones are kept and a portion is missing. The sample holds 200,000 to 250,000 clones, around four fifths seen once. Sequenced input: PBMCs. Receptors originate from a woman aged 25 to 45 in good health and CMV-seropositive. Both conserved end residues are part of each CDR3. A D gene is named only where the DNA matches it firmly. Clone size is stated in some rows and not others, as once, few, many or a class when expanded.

TGTGCCAGCAGTGGCCCGTGGGGACAGTCAAACCTTCCCACCTACGAGCAGTACTTC CASSGPWGQSNLPTYEQYF TRBV2 once TRBJ2-7 TRBD1
TGTGCCAGCAGTTTCGCCAGTAAAACTCAGCCCCAGCATTTT CASSFASKTQPQHF TRBV28 NA TRBJ1-5 NA
TGTGCCAGCAGCTTAAAACTAGCGGGAGTTACGCAGTATTTT CASSLKLAGVTQYF TRBV11-2 NA TRBJ2-3 TRBD2
TGTGCCAGCAGAACTCCACCGCACGAGCAGTACTTC CASRTPPHEQYF TRBV28 once TRBJ2-7 NA
TGTGCCAGCAGCGCTTGGGGGGCACCTAATGAAAAACTGTTTTTT CASSAWGAPNEKLFF TRBV5-6 once TRBJ1-4 NA
TGTGCCAGCAGCTCAAGCGGGATCCAAGATAGGGGGGCACTCGAGCAGTACTTC CASSSSGIQDRGALEQYF TRBV5-4 once TRBJ2-7 NA
TGTGCCAGCAGTGGACAGGGGAGCTTCACCGGGGAGCTGTTTTTT CASSGQGSFTGELFF TRBV2 few TRBJ2-2 TRBD1
TGCGCCAGCAGCTTGGACGGCAAACCACGGGAGCAGTACTTC CASSLDGKPREQYF TRBV5-1 NA TRBJ2-7 NA
TGTGCCAGCAGCTTAGTTCTCCCGGCGGAGCAGTACTTC CASSLVLPAEQYF TRBV7-9 NA TRBJ2-7 NA
TGTGCCAGCAGCCCGTCTAGCGGGAGAAATGAGCAGTTCTTC CASSPSSGRNEQFF TRBV5-4 NA TRBJ2-1 TRBD2
TGTGCCAGCAGCCCCCCGACAGATACGCAGTATTTT CASSPPTDTQYF TRBV7-9 once TRBJ2-3 NA
TGTGCCTGGAGTGTCTTACCCTTAGGCTACACCTTC CAWSVLPLGYTF TRBV30 NA TRBJ1-2 NA
TGTGCCAGCAGCTTGGCCATTTTCGGTGAGCAGTTCTTC CASSLAIFGEQFF TRBV5-6 NA TRBJ2-1 NA
TGTGCCTGGGGTGGGAAGGGAAAACTGTTTTTT CAWGGKGKLFF TRBV30 NA TRBJ1-4 NA
TGTGCCTGGAGCGCAGGGGGGAACACCGGGGAGCTGTTTTTT CAWSAGGNTGELFF TRBV30 NA TRBJ2-2 TRBD1
TGTGCCAGTAGTATAAAGCCGGGGATTTACGAGCAGTACTTC CASSIKPGIYEQYF TRBV19 NA TRBJ2-7 NA
TGTGCCAGCAGTCCAATTGGACTAGCGTACCAAGAGACCCAGTACTTC CASSPIGLAYQETQYF TRBV25-1 once TRBJ2-5 TRBD2
TGTGCCAGCAGACAGACAGGCAGCTACGAGCAGTACTTC CASRQTGSYEQYF TRBV6-1 NA TRBJ2-7 NA
TGTGCCTGGGTGGAGGGGGATACGCAGTATTTT CAWVEGDTQYF TRBV30 NA TRBJ2-3 NA
TGCGCCAGCAGCCGCGGAGGGTCTAATGAAAAACTGTTTTTT CASSRGGSNEKLFF TRBV5-1 NA TRBJ1-4 NA
TGTGCCTGGAGTGGGGACAGTGAAGCTTTCTTT CAWSGDSEAFF TRBV30 NA TRBJ1-1 TRBD1
TGTGCCAGCTCAGGGAATATCGGGAACACTGAAGCTTTCTTT CASSGNIGNTEAFF TRBV27 NA TRBJ1-1 NA
TGTGCCAGCATTCGGGGGAGAGAGACCCAGTACTTC CASIRGRETQYF TRBV28 NA TRBJ2-5 NA
TGTGCCAGCAGCCCGGGGACTAGCGGGAGGCTCAGCTCCTACGAGCAGTACTTC CASSPGTSGRLSSYEQYF TRBV9 NA TRBJ2-7 TRBD2
TGTGCCAGCAGCTTGGTACTTCGGGAGACCCAGTACTTC CASSLVLRETQYF TRBV7-2 NA TRBJ2-5 NA
TGCGCCAGCAGTGGAGGTCTAGCAGGCGAGCAGTACTTC CASSGGLAGEQYF TRBV10-1 NA TRBJ2-7 NA
TGCGCCAGCAGCTTTTCCACAACCGGAGAGACCCAGTACTTC CASSFSTTGETQYF TRBV5-1 NA TRBJ2-5 NA